This TCR beta chain was obtained from a study of cytomegalovirus exposure and HLA in healthy donors. Study details: Genotyping showed roughly 83% of some 400 donors falling in the Caucasian-associated ancestry cluster. Notes on the study in general: Several top significant clusters appeared, in a later analysis, to be linked to common viral pathogens. A few chains tied to CMV proved CMV antigen-specific in vitro.

The CDR3 is made up of 15 amino acids. Germline V gives CDR1 LNHDA, CDR2 SQIVND (reference sequence). V dropped 1 base and J dropped 8; count of bases not matched to a gene: 8. A word on this clone: Its antigen is unidentified.

PCR used 60 Vbeta primers and 13 Jbeta primers. As handled by the study authors: In a later analysis, of about 80 million unique beta chains, approximately 10 million appeared in at least two donors. TCRdb keeps only in-frame clones here, not all; method: immunoSEQ multiplex PCR. That table gives V, J and clone size, and the DNA gave D and trimming. Of roughly 220,000 clones listed, under 70% were seen once; the top ten hold around 3%. The gene calls are TRBV19 and TRBJ1-2; 9 bases are shared with TRBD1. Sequencing input: PBMCs. The receptor's source is a man aged 40-50 years in good health and CMV-seropositive. Here the CDR3 reads CASSIAEGQGGGYTF. In nucleotides, the CDR3 is TGTGCCAGTAGTATAGCCGAGGGACAGGGCGGCGGCTACACCTTC.